Given below is one TCR beta chain in context. Its antigen remains undetermined. No much larger clonotype is one base removed from it; base qualities were not supplied. These data originate in a study of blood T cell repertoires in COVID-19 (dated by TCRdb to about 2020). Regarding the complete study: Recovered participants in ImmuneRACE Cohort 3 were defined as having two consecutive negative NP/OP PCR tests, clearance from a healthcare professional, or resolution of symptoms. Samples covering the acute and convalescent phases of COVID-19 were provided by collaborators in the United States, Italy and Spain. The prospective study material was composed of cDNA or gDNA derived from T cells, B-cell-depleted T cells, or PBMCs. Deeply sampled blood TCRbeta repertoires from subjects exposed to, actively infected with, or recovered from COVID-19 were included in the dataset. A freely available public database, intended as a resource for researchers studying the immune response to SARS-CoV-2, is where the repertoires were released. The samples were drawn from the first 160 participants of the ongoing ImmuneRACE study and from 1,200 or so subjects provided by 6 global collaborators. Sample metadata almost always included a de-identified subject ID, COVID-19 status, age in years and sex. Where available, HLA class I and class II types were obtained from metadata supplied by the sample provider rather than from assay-based typing. The paper's findings and limits, for the study overall: The amount of clinical and demographic metadata varied by source and participant and was provided uncurated.

The immunoSEQ Assay, a bias-controlled multiplex PCR, was used to amplify TCRbeta CDR3 regions from genomic DNA. In the paper's pipeline: The number of nucleated cells in each sample was estimated from the amplification of reference gene primers within the assay. To quantify the absolute abundance of each unique TCRbeta CDR3 rearrangement, sequence reads were collapsed and filtered. For each sample, productive Simpson clonality was calculated as the square root of Simpson's diversity index across productive rearrangements. The table was pulled from immuneACCESS by TCRdb, which kept in-frame rearrangements only. Such tables lose some clones; where checked, under half of the loss comes from unresolved V genes, and the rest has no known cause. V, J and clone size are taken as reported in that table, and D and trimming were inferred from the DNA itself. The sample records a few hundred thousand clones, more than 70% of which are singletons. The ten largest account for 2% to 2.5% of the sample.

Counted from cysteine to phenylalanine, this CDR3 has 16 amino acids. The retained sequence is limited to the CDR3, 48 bases, with the frame set at the first base. CDR1 SGHTA and CDR2 FQGTGA were looked up in the germline V gene. The V end gives up 0 bases and the J end 8 bases, leaving 3 bases in the junction not matched to a gene. Enrolling through a virtual design, the prospective study's participants ranged in age from roughly 18 to 90 years and lived across roughly 24 United States geographic areas. In the prospective study, participants were assigned to cohorts based on the clinical history participants reported in a screening survey and a study questionnaire. Mobile phlebotomists in the prospective study collected whole blood, serum and a nasopharyngeal or oropharyngeal swab from every participant. Participants in the prospective study had the option to provide additional blood draws and questionnaires over a roughly 2-month period. Before DNA extraction, prospective study blood samples were shipped either frozen or at room temperature.

The clonotype originates from a woman aged 55 to 70 in a cohort exposed to, infected with or recovered from COVID-19 (not recorded which). Sequencing input: PBMCs or T cells enriched from blood (not recorded which). The chain is made from TRBV7-3 and TRBJ2-1, with 14 junctional bases fitting TRBD2. The CDR3 amino acid sequence is: CASSLTGTSGSYEQFF. The DNA is TGTGCCAGCAGCTTAACTGGGACTAGCGGGAGTTATGAGCAGTTCTTC.